This T cell receptor (beta chain) is drawn from a study of shared clonotypes between healthy human individuals (dated by TCRdb to the early 2020s). Regarding the complete study: The cohort included three men and a couple of women between 18 and 49 years of age. Different laboratories and diverse techniques were used to prepare libraries and sequence TCR repertoires, to increase sequencing depth and limit assay-specific biases. The study deeply sequenced blood TCR repertoires of five healthy adults to estimate repertoire size and the extent of clonotype sharing between individuals. Per donor, three plates each were used for CD4 naive and CD4 memory, two for CD8 naive, and one for CD8 memory. Leukapheresis yielded between about 0.9 and 8.9 billion PBMCs per donor.

On this clone: Its antigen is unknown. No quality values exist for individual bases; no much larger clone is one base distant.

TCR CDR3 regions were amplified from genomic DNA by multiplex PCR using the deep immunoSEQ assay. For each cell subset, the extracted genomic DNA was distributed evenly across all wells of several immunoSEQ 96-well plates, and each plate served as one replicate. Each replicate PCR for sorted subsets received 200 ng genomic DNA, equal to tens of thousands of T cell genomes. The purified libraries were quantified using a Qubit 3.0 fluorometer, sized with a Bioanalyzer 2100, and then quantified again using the KAPA Library Quantification kit. Every immunoSEQ 96-well plate was sequenced on a separate single-read 150-cycle Illumina NextSeq 550 flow cell. As for the original processing: The immunoSEQ output contained only junctional sequences without quality scores, so filtering could not match that applied to full-length reads. Sequences were annotated with PyIR, a Python wrapper for IgBLAST v1.9, and V/J genes and CDR3 were assigned using IMGT germline references. Any read was removed if the V/J assignment was weak (E-value above 1e-6), the CDR3 was missing, or the read contained stop codons, out-of-frame junctions, or ambiguous translated residues. A V3J clonotype was defined by an identical inferred V gene, J gene, and CDR3 amino acid sequence. The percentage overlap between two repertoires was calculated by dividing the number of shared unique clonotypes by the size of the smaller repertoire. Three approaches were used to assess repertoire richness: RTK rarefaction, the Chao1 estimator, and Recon v2.1 estimates of unobserved clonotypes. Generation probabilities were computed with OLGA for all TCRbeta clonotypes obtained by the gDNA method from a handful of donors. TCRdb re-hosts the immuneACCESS table, in-frame sequences only. Its copies lack some clones; in the studies checked, an unresolved V gene accounts for under half of them, and the cause for the rest is not known. V and J calls and clone size come straight from that table; D and trimming were deduced from the DNA. For this sample there are 550,000 to 650,000 clones; roughly 96% appear just once. The ten largest clones capture about 0.12% of the sample.

For the CD8 naive samples, CD45RO-negative cells were positively selected for CCR7, yielding a CD45RA+CCR7+ population from which TemRA cells were excluded. The donors were healthy, HIV-negative adults who had no recently reported acute infections or vaccinations. Only Caucasian adults living in Nashville, Tennessee, USA were represented among the donors. Blood was obtained by leukapheresis, after which PBMCs were separated by Ficoll-Histopaque density gradient centrifugation and cryopreserved in liquid nitrogen vapor phase. Analytical flow cytometry was used to check the purity and quantity of each magnetically sorted T cell population. Genomic DNA was isolated from each sorted fraction and quantified by UV absorbance on a Nanodrop 2000c. Per the germline V gene, MDHEN is the CDR1 and SYDVKM is the CDR2. The CDR3 numbers 13 residues from cysteine through phenylalanine. The read is trimmed to its CDR3 DNA, 39 bases read in frame from base 1. Between the V and J ends, shortened by 1 base and 5 bases respectively, the junction contains 8 bases.

What the work shows at the level of the full study, not this receptor alone: Incomplete sequencing was indicated by rarefaction of sorted-subset datasets, despite the large sequencing depth. Only blood was sampled, and tissue TCR repertoires likely differ from those in blood. Estimated clonotype richness was generally larger for naive than for memory subsets. Pairwise subsampling led to the expectation that sequencing depth would affect the degree of clonotype sharing among donors. The genetic and exposure-history diversity represented was limited by the small number of donors. Across a handful of donors, around 5% of naive CD4, 3.5% of naive CD8, 2.3% of memory CD4, and approximately 0.4% of memory CD8 clonotypes were shared. Compared with non-shared clonotypes, clonotypes shared by all four sorted-subset donors had higher generation probabilities.

This sequence uses TRBV28 and TRBJ1-1, with the D gene too uncertain to name. The source material was naive CD8+ T cells sorted from blood. The cell subset or site label corresponds to: CD45RA+CCR7+. This TCR was sampled from a woman aged 25 to 39 in good health. The sequenced DNA: TGTGCCAGCAGTTTATTGGGGAAAACTGAAGCTTTCTTT. This translates into CASSLLGKTEAFF.